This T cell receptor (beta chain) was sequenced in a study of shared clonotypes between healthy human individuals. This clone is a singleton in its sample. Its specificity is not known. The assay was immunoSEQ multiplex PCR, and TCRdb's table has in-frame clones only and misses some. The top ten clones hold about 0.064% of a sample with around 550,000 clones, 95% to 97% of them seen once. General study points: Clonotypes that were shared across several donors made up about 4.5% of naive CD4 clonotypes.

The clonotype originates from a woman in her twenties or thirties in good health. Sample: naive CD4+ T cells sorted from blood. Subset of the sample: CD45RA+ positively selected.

CDR3 residues: CATRVQGTQPQHF. CDR3 DNA sequence: TGTGCCACCAGGGTACAGGGCACTCAGCCCCAGCATTTT. The rearrangement uses TRBV28 and TRBJ1-5; tentatively, D is TRBD1 (6 bases). V was pared by 10 bases and J by 6 bases, with 16 bases between. The germline V gene has CDR1 MDHEN and CDR2 SYDVKM. This CDR3 region has 13 residues.